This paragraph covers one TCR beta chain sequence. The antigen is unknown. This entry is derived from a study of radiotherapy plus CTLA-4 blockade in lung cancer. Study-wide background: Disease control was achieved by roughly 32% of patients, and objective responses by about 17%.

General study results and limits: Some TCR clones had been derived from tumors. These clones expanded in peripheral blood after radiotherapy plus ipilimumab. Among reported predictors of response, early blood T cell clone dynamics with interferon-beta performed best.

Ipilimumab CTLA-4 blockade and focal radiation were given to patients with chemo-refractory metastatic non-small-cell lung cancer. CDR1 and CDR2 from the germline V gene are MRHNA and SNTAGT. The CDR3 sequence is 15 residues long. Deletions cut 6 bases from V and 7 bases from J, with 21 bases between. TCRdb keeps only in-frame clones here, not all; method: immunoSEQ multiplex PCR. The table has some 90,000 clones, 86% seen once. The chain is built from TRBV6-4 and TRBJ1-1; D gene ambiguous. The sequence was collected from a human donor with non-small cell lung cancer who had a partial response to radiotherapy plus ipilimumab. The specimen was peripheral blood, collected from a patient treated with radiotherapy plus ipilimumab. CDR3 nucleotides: TGTGCCAGCAGACTATGGTCCCAGACCTCAAGTGAAGCTTTCTTT. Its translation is CASRLWSQTSSEAFF.